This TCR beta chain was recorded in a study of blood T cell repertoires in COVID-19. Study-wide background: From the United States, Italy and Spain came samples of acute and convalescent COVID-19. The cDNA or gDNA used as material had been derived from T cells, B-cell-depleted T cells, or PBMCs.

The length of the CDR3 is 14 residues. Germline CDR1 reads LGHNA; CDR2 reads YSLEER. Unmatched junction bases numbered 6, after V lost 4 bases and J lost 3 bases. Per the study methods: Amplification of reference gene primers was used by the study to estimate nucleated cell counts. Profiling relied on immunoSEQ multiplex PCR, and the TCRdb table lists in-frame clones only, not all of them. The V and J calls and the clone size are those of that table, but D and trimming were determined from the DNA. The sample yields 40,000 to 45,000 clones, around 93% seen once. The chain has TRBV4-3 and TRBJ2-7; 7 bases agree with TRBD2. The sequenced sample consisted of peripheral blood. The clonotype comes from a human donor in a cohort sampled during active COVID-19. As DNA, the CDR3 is TGCGCCAGCAGCCCGGGACGGGGGGACTACGAGCAGTACTTC. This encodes CASSPGRGDYEQYF.